Shown below are 17 T cell receptor beta chains from a single sample sequenced in a study of OX40 agonist ivuxolimab in advanced cancers. Clones were sequenced by immunoSEQ multiplex PCR, and TCRdb holds only the in-frame ones, with some missing. Of 15,000 to 20,000 clones listed, about four fifths are singletons. The specimen was CD4+ or CD8+ T cells sorted from blood, collected in a trial of the OX40 agonist ivuxolimab. The receptors shown here come from an adult with an advanced solid tumor such as melanoma, head and neck, liver or kidney cancer.

In this sample, this clone turned up once. The chain links TRBV7-3 to TRBJ1-1; D is undetermined. The CDR3 has 12 amino acids. Germline V gene lookup returns CDR1 SGHTA and CDR2 FQGTGA. V was trimmed by 0 bases and J by 4 bases, leaving 3 bases between them. Written as DNA, the CDR3 is TGTGCCAGCAGCTTAACGGGCACTGAAGCTTTCTTT. Amino acids: CASSLTGTEAFF.

This clone was found a few times. The J gene is TRBJ2-7, the V gene TRBV7-6, with D perhaps TRBD2 (5 bases). The CDR3 is 15 residues long. V gave up 2 bases and J gave up 1 base, with 12 bases separating them. Germline CDR1 and CDR2: SGHVS and FNYEAQ. The CDR3: CASSLLAGHSYEQYF. CDR3 nucleotide sequence: TGTGCCAGCAGCTTACTCGCGGGTCATTCCTACGAGCAGTACTTC.

The V gene is TRBV13, the J gene TRBJ2-1; the D call may be TRBD1 or TRBD2 (5 bases each). CDR3 size: 14 residues. Germline CDR1 PRHDT, CDR2 FYEKMQ (reference sequence). V lost 0 bases, J lost 8 bases, and 11 bases lay in between. The CDR3 DNA reads as TGTGCCAGCAGCTTAGGGGTACGGGGCTATGAGCAGTTCTTC. It codes for CASSLGVRGYEQFF.

The V call is TRBV4-2, the J call TRBJ1-1; no reliable D call. The germline V gene encodes CDR1 LGHNA and CDR2 YNFKEQ. CDR3 size: 11 residues. Trimming left V 6 bases short and J 3 bases short, with 5 bases between. The CDR3 protein is CASSIDTEAFF. CDR3 bases: TGTGCCAGCAGTATAGACACTGAAGCTTTCTTT.

DNA of the CDR3: TGTGCCAGCAGCTTATCAAAAGAGACCCAGTACTTC. Amino acids: CASSLSKETQYF. The genes are TRBV5-6 and TRBJ2-5; D gene ambiguous. V lost 2 bases and J lost 3, with 5 bases in between. The CDR3 runs to 12 residues. The germline V gene has CDR1 SGHDT and CDR2 YYEEEE.

The genes are TRBV5-4 and TRBJ2-7, with a weak D call TRBD1 (6 bases). The CDR3 runs to 13 residues. Deletions cut 5 bases from V and 5 bases from J, with 14 bases between. The germline V gene has CDR1 SGHNT and CDR2 YYREEE (reference sequence). The CDR3 nucleotides read TGTGCCAGCAGACCTCCAGGGGCCAACGAGCAGTACTTC. Translating gives CASRPPGANEQYF.

The chain is built from TRBV6-5 and TRBJ1-1; no reliable D call. V was cut by 5 bases and J by 1 base, with 8 bases left in between. The length of the CDR3 is 13 residues. The germline V gene encodes CDR1 MNHEY and CDR2 SVGAGI. The CDR3 reads CASSPDGNTEAFF. The CDR3 DNA sequence: TGTGCCAGCAGTCCCGACGGGAACACTGAAGCTTTCTTT.

The V gene is TRBV29-1, the J gene TRBJ1-1, with 8 bases fitting TRBD1. This CDR3 is built from 13 residues. After removal of 6 bases from V and 3 bases from J, the junction contained 6 bases not matched to a gene. Germline V gene lookup returns CDR1 SQVTM and CDR2 ANQGSEA. The CDR3 spells CSVGQGPDTEAFF. The CDR3 nucleotides are TGCAGCGTCGGACAGGGTCCCGACACTGAAGCTTTCTTT.

V and J are TRBV18 and TRBJ1-1; 7 bases agree with TRBD1. The germline V gene has CDR1 KGHSH and CDR2 LQKENI. CDR3 length: 17 amino acids. Trimming at V came to 2 bases and at J to 2 bases, leaving 11 bases not matched to a gene. CDR3 DNA: TGTGCCAGCTCACCAAAACCCGGGACAGACCCAAACACTGAAGCTTTCTTT. Protein product: CASSPKPGTDPNTEAFF.

V gene TRBV7-6 combines with J gene TRBJ2-3, with a weak D call TRBD2 (6 bases). Germline V CDR1 and CDR2: SGHVS, FNYEAQ. Between the trimmed V and J ends, which lost 1 base and 4 bases, there was a span of 15 bases. The CDR3 loop spans 16 amino acids. CDR3 sequence reads: CASSLGAGPQADTQYF. CDR3 coding DNA: TGTGCCAGCAGCTTAGGCGCGGGACCCCAGGCAGATACGCAGTATTTT.

The count of this clone is one. This chain links TRBV27 with TRBJ1-1, with D hard to call. CDR3 length: 15 residues. The V end was cut by 0 bases, the J end by 0 bases, with 8 bases between. CDR1 is MNHEY and CDR2 is SMNVEV in the germline V gene (reference sequence). DNA of the CDR3: TGTGCCAGCAGTTTATCGAAGGGTGTGAACACTGAAGCTTTCTTT. Protein sequence: CASSLSKGVNTEAFF.

The chain couples TRBV28 to TRBJ1-5; D is unclear. Germline assignment: CDR1 MDHEN and CDR2 SYDVKM. CDR3 length: 14 amino acids. The V end was cut by 3 bases, the J end by 7 bases, with 13 bases between. In DNA form, the CDR3 reads TGTGCCAGCAGTTTTACGGCAGCCCAGCAGCCCCAGCATTTT. Translated, it gives CASSFTAAQQPQHF.

The chain carries TRBV5-4 and TRBJ1-1; the D gene is possibly TRBD1 (6 bases). Germline V CDR1 and CDR2: SGHNT, YYREEE (reference sequence). The CDR3 extends over 14 amino acids. V lost 2 bases to trimming and J lost 3 bases, with 11 bases between them. In nucleotides, the CDR3 is TGTGCCAGCAGCTTCGGGGGCGCGGACACTGAAGCTTTCTTT. This codes for CASSFGGADTEAFF.

The chain is built from TRBV7-6 and TRBJ1-5, with unresolved D. This CDR3 has 13 residues. CDR1 and CDR2 (germline): SGHVS, FNYEAQ. V lost 2 bases to trimming and J lost 4 bases, with 6 bases between them. The CDR3 region is CASSLHQNQPQHF. In DNA form, the CDR3 reads TGTGCCAGCAGCTTACACCAAAATCAGCCCCAGCATTTT.

The V call is TRBV7-8, the J call TRBJ2-5; 10 bases match TRBD1. The V gene's germline CDR1 is SGHVS and CDR2 FQNEAQ. Losses at the gene ends were 0 bases for V and 4 bases for J; bases not matched to a gene: 8. There are 17 residues in the CDR3. The CDR3 is CASSLAKTGGEGETQYF. The CDR3 bases are TGTGCCAGCAGCTTAGCGAAGACAGGGGGCGAGGGAGAGACCCAGTACTTC. Full variable domain (missing parts from reference TRBV7-8 and TRBJ2-5): GAGVSQSPRYKVAKRGQDVALRCDPISGHVSLFWYQQALGQGPEFLTYFQNEAQLDKSGLPSDRFFAERPEGSVSTLKIQRTQQEDSAVYLCASSLAKTGGEGETQYFGPGTRLLVL.

The chain recombines TRBV4-1 with TRBJ2-3, with D maybe TRBD1 (6 bases). V lost 6 bases and J 2 bases, leaving 18 bases between the germline ends. This CDR3 region has 16 residues. The germline CDR1 and CDR2 sequences are MGHRA and YSYEKL. CDR3 DNA: TGCGCCAGCAGTCGCTGGGGACAAATGAACACAGATACGCAGTATTTT. Its protein is CASSRWGQMNTDTQYF.

This sequence joins TRBV7-9 and TRBJ2-1; D not certain. With 6 bases removed from V and 1 base from J, the gap between germline ends came to 7 bases. The CDR3 loop spans 13 amino acids. Germline V lookup: CDR1 SEHNR, CDR2 FQNEAQ (reference sequence). The CDR3, as DNA: TGTGCCAGCAGGGCAACATCCTACAATGAGCAGTTCTTC. This codes for CASRATSYNEQFF.